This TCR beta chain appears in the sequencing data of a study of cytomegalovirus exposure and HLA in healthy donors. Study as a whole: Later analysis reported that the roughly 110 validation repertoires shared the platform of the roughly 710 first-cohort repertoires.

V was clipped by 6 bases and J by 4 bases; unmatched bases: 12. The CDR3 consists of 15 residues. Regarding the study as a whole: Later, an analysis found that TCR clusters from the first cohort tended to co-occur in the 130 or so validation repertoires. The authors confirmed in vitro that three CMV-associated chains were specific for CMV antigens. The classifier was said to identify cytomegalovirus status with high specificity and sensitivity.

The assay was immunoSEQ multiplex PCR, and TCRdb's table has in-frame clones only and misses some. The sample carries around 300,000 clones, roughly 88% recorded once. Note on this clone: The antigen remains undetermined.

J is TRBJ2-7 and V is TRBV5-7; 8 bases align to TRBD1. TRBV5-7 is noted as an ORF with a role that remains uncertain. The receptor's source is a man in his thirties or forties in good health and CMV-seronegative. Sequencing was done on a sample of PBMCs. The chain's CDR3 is CASTFGGQGNYEQYF. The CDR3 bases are TGTGCCAGCACCTTTGGCGGACAGGGTAATTACGAGCAGTACTTC.